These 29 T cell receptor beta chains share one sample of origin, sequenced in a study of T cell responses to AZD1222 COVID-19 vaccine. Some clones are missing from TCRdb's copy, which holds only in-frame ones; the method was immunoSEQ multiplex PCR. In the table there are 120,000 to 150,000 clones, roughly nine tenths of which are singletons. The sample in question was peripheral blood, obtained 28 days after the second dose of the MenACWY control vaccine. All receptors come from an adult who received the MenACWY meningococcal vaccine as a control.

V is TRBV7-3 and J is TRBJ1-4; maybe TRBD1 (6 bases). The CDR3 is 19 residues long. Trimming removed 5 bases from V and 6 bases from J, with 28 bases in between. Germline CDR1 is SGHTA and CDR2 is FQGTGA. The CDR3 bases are TGTGCCAGCAGCCCAAGAGACATCGAGGGGGGGCGCATTCATGAAAAACTGTTTTTT. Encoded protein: CASSPRDIEGGRIHEKLFF.

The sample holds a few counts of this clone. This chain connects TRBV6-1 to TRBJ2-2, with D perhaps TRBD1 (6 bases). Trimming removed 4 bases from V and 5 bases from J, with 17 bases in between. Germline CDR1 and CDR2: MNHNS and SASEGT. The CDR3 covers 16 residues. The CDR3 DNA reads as TGTGCCAGCAGTGTGATGAACAGGGTTGGGACCGGGGAGCTGTTTTTT. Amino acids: CASSVMNRVGTGELFF.

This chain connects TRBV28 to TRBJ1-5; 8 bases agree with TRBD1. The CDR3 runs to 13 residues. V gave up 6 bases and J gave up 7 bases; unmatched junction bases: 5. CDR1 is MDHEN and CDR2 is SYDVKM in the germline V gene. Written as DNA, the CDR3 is TGTGCCAGCAGGCTGACAGGGGTGCAGCCCCAGCATTTT. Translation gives CASRLTGVQPQHF.

This CDR3 reads CASSTFRLGQNEAFF. The CDR3, as DNA: TGTGCCAGCAGTACCTTTCGGCTGGGGCAGAACGAAGCTTTCTTT. The gene calls are TRBV28 and TRBJ1-1, with D maybe TRBD1 (5 bases). CDR3 length equals 15 residues. Trimming pared 5 bases from V and 8 bases from J, leaving 21 bases between. The germline V gene has CDR1 MDHEN and CDR2 SYDVKM.

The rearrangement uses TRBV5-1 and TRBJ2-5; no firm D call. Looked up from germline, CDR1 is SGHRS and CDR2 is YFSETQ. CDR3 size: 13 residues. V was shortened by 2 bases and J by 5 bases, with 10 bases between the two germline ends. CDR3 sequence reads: CASSFLGYETQYF. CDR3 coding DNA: TGCGCCAGCAGCTTTTTGGGATATGAGACCCAGTACTTC.

For the CDR3, the DNA is TGTGCCAGCAGTTTAGGGCGGAACACTGAAGCTTTCTTT. Its translation is CASSLGRNTEAFF. V and J are TRBV27 and TRBJ1-1; D is unresolved. The ends were cut back, 2 bases at V and 1 base at J, with 5 bases in the middle. CDR3 length: 13 residues. Germline CDR1 is MNHEY and CDR2 is SMNVEV (reference sequence).

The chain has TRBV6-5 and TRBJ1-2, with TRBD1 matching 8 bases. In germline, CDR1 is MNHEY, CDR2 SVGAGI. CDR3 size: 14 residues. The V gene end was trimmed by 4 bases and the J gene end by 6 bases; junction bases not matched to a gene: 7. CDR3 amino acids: CASSWSDRADGYTF. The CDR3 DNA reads TGTGCCAGCAGTTGGTCGGACAGGGCCGATGGCTACACCTTC.

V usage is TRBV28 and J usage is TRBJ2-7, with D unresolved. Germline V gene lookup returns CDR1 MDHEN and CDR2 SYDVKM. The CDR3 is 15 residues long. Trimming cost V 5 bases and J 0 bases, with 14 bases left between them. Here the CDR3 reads CASSTRVLSSYEQYF. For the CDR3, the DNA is TGTGCCAGCAGTACCCGGGTCCTAAGCTCCTACGAGCAGTACTTC.

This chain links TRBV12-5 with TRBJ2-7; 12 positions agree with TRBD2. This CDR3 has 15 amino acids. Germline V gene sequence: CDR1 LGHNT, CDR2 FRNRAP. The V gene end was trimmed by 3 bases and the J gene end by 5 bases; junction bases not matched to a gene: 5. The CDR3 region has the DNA TGTGCTAGTGGTTTACGACTAGCGGGAGTGGACGAGCAGTACTTC. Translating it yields CASGLRLAGVDEQYF.

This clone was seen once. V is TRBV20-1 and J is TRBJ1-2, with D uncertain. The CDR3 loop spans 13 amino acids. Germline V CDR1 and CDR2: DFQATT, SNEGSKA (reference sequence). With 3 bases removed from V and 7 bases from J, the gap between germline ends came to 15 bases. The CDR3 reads CSASVIVGSGYTF. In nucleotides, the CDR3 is TGCAGTGCTAGTGTGATAGTTGGTTCTGGCTACACCTTC.

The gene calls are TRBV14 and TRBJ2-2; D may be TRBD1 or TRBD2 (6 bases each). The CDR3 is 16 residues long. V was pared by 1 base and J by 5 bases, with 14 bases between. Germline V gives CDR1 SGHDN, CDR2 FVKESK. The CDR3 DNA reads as TGTGCCAGCAGCCAAGGATGGGGGGCACGGACCGGGGAGCTGTTTTTT. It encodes CASSQGWGARTGELFF.

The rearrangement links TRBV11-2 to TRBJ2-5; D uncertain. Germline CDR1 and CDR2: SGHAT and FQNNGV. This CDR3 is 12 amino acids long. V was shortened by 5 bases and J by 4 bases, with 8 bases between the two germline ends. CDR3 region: CASSRVRETQYF. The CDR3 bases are TGTGCCAGCAGCCGGGTCCGAGAGACCCAGTACTTC.

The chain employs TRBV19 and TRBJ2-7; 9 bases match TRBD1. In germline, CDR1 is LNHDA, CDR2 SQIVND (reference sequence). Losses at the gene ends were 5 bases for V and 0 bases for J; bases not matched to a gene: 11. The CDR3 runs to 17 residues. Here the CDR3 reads CASSSGGQGIFSYEQYF. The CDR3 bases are TGTGCCAGTAGTTCAGGGGGACAGGGTATTTTCTCCTACGAGCAGTACTTC.

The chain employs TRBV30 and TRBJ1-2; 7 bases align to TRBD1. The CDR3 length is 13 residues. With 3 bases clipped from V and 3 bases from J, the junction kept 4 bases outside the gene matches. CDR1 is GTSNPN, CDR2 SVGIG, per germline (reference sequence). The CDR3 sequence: CAWSLGTDYGYTF. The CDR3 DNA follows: TGTGCCTGGAGCCTCGGGACAGACTATGGCTACACCTTC.

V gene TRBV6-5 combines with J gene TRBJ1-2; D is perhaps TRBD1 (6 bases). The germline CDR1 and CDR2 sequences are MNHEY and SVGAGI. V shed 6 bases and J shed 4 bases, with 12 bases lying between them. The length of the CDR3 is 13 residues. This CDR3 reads CASRTGSLYGYTF. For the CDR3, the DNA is TGTGCCAGCAGGACAGGTTCCCTCTATGGCTACACCTTC.

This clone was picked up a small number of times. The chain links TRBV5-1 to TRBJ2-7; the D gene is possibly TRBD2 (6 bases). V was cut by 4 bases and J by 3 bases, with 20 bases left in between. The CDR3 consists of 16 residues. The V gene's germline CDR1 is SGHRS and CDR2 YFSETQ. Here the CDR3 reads CASSLTQEGPSYEQYF. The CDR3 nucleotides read TGCGCCAGCAGCCTGACACAGGAGGGCCCAAGCTACGAGCAGTACTTC.

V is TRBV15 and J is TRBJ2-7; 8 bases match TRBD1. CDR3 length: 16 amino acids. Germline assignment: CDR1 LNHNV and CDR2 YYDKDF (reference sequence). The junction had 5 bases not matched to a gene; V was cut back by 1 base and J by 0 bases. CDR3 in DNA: TGTGCCACCAGCAGAGGGGGACAGGCGAGCTCCTACGAGCAGTACTTC. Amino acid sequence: CATSRGGQASSYEQYF.

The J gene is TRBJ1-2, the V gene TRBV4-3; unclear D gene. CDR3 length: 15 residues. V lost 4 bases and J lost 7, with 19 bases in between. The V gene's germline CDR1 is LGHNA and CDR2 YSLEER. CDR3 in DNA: TGCGCCAGCAGCCCAGATCTGACACCGCATAGTGGCTACACCTTC. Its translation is CASSPDLTPHSGYTF.

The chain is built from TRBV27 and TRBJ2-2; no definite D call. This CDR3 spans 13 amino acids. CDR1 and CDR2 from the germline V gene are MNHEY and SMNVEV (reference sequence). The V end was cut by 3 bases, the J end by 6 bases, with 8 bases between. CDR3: CASSFSGSGELFF. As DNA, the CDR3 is TGTGCCAGCAGTTTCTCAGGATCCGGGGAGCTGTTTTTT.

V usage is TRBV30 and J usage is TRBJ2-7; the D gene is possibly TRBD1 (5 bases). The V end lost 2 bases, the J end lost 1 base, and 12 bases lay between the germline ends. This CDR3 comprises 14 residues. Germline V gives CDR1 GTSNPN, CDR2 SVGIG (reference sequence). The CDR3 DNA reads TGTGCCTGGAGTACGCAGGGCGGATCCTACGAGCAGTACTTC. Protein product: CAWSTQGGSYEQYF. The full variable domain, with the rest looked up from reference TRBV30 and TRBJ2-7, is SQTIHQWPATLVQPVGSPLSLECTVEGTSNPNLYWYRQAAGRGLQLLFYSVGIGQISSEVPQNLSASRPQDRQFILSSKKLLLSDSGFYLCAWSTQGGSYEQYFGPGTRLTVT.

The CDR3 coding sequence is TGTGCCAGTAGCTCAAGCTTGGAAGAAGCTTTCTTT. Residues: CASSSSLEEAFF. The chain combines TRBV19 with TRBJ1-1, with D hard to call. Germline loops: CDR1 LNHDA, CDR2 SQIVND (reference sequence). This CDR3 has 12 amino acids. V was shortened by 6 bases and J by 8 bases, with 13 bases between the two germline ends.

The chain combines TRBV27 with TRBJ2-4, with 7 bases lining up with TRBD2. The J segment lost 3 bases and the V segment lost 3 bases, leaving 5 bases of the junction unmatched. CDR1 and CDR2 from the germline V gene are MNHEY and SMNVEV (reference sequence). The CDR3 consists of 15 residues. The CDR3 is CASSLGGGVKNIQYF. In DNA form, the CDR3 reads TGTGCCAGCAGTTTGGGGGGAGGGGTCAAAAACATTCAGTACTTC.

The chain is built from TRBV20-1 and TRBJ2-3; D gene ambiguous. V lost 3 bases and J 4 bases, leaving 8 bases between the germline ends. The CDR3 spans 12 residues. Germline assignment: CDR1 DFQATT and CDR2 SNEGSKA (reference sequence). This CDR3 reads CSASLGPDTQYF. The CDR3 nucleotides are TGCAGTGCTAGTCTCGGGCCAGATACGCAGTATTTT.

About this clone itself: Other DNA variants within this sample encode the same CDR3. This CDR3 reads CASSVATGGYEQYF. In DNA, the CDR3 is TGTGCCAGCAGCGTAGCTACAGGGGGCTACGAGCAGTACTTC. The chain recombines TRBV9 with TRBJ2-7, with 8 bases lining up with TRBD1. CDR1 is SGDLS and CDR2 is YYNGEE in the germline V gene. This CDR3 contains 14 residues. The V segment lost 0 bases and the J segment 3 bases; nucleotides outside the gene matches: 2.

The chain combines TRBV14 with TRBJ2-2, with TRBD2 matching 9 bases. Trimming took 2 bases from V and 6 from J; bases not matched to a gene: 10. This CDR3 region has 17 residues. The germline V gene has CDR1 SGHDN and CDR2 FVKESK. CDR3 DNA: TGTGCCAGCAGCCAAACCCCCCTAGCGGGGCCTCCCGGGGAGCTGTTTTTT. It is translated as CASSQTPLAGPPGELFF.

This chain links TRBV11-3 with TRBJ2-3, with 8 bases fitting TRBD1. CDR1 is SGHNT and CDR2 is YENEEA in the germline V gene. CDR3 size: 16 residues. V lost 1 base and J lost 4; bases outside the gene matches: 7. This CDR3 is CASSLGQDRVADTQYF. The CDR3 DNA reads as TGTGCCAGCAGCTTAGGCCAGGACAGGGTCGCAGATACGCAGTATTTT. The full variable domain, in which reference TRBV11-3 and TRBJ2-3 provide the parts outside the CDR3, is EAGVVQSPRYKIIEKKQPVAFWCNPISGHNTLYWYLQNLGQGPELLIRYENEEAVDDSQLPKDRFSAERLKGVDSTLKIQPAELGDSAVYLCASSLGQDRVADTQYFGPGTRLTVL.

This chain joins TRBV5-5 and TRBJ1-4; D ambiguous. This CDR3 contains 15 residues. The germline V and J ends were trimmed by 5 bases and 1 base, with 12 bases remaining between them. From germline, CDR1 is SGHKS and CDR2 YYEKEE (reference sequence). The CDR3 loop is CASSSLAGTNEKLFF. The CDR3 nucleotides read TGTGCCAGCAGTTCCCTGGCCGGAACTAATGAAAAACTGTTTTTT. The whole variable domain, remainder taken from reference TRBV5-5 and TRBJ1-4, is DAGVTQSPTHLIKTRGQQVTLRCSPISGHKSVSWYQQVLGQGPQFIFQYYEKEERGRGNFPDRFSARQFPNYSSELNVNALLLGDSALYLCASSSLAGTNEKLFFGSGTQLSVL.

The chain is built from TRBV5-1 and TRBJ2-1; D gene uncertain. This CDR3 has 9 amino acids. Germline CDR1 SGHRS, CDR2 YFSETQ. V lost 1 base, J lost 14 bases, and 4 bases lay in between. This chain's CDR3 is CASSLREFF. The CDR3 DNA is TGCGCCAGCAGCTTGCGGGAGTTCTTC. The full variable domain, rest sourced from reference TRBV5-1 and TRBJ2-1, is KAGVTQTPRYLIKTRGQQVTLSCSPISGHRSVSWYQQTPGQGLQFLFEYFSETQRNKGNFPGRFSGRQFSNSRSEMNVSTLELGDSALYLCASSLREFFGPGTRLTVL.

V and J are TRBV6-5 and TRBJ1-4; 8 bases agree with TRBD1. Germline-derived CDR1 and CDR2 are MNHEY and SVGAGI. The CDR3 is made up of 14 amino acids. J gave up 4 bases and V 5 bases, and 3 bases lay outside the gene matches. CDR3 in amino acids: CASSRTGNNEKLFF. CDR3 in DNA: TGTGCCAGCAGTCGGACAGGGAATAATGAAAAACTGTTTTTT.